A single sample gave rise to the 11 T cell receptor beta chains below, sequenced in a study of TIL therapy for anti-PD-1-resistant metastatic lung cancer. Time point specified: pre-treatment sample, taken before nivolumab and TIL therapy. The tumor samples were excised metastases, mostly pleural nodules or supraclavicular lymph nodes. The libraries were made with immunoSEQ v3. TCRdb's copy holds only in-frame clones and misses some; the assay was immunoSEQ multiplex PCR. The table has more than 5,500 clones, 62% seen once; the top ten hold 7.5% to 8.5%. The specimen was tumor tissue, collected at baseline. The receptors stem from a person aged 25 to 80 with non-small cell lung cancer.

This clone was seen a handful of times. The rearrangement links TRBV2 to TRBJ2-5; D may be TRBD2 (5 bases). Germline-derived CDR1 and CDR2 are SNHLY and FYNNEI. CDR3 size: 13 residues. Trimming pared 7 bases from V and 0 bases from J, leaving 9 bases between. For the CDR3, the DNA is TGTGCCAGCACCTCGGGGTACCAAGAGACCCAGTACTTC. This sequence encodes CASTSGYQETQYF.

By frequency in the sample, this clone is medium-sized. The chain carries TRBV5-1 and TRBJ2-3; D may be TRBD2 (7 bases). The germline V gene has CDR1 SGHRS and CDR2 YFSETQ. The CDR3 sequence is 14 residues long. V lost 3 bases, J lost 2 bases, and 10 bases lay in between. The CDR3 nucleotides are TGCGCCAGCAGCTACGGGGGGCCCACAGATACGCAGTATTTT. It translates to CASSYGGPTDTQYF.

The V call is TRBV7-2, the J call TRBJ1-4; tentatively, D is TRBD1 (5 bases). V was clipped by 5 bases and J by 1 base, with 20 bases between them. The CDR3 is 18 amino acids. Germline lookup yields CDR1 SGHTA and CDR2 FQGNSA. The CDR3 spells CASSPGRSPGGTNEKLFF. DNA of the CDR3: TGTGCCAGCAGCCCGGGACGCTCACCGGGAGGAACTAATGAAAAACTGTTTTTT.

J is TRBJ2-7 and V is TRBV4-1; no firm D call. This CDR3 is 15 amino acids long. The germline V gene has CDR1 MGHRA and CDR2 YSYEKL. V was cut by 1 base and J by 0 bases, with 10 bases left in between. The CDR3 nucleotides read TGCGCCAGCAGCCAAGGACACGGACCCTCCTACGAGCAGTACTTC. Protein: CASSQGHGPSYEQYF.

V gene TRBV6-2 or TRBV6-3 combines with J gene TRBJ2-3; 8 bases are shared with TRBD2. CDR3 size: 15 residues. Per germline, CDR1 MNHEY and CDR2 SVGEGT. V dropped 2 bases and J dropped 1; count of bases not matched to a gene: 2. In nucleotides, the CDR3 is TGTGCCAGCAGTTACCAGCGGGGGCGCACAGATACGCAGTATTTT. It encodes CASSYQRGRTDTQYF.

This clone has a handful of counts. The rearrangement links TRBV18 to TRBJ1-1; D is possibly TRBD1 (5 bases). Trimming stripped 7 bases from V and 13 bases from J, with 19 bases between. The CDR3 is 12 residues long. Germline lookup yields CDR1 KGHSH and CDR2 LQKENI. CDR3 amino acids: CASYPDGRDGFF. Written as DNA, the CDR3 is TGTGCCAGCTATCCGGACGGCCGGGACGGTTTCTTT.

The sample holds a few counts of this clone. The CDR3 DNA follows: TGTGCCAGCAGCTTCGCAGGCGGGAGGGCCAGGGATACGCAGTATTTT. It encodes CASSFAGGRARDTQYF. The V and J genes are TRBV5-6 and TRBJ2-3; 9 nucleotides agree with TRBD2. Germline CDR1 reads SGHDT; CDR2 reads YYEEEE. V lost 2 bases to trimming and J lost 6 bases; unmatched junction nucleotides: 10. The CDR3 runs 16 residues.

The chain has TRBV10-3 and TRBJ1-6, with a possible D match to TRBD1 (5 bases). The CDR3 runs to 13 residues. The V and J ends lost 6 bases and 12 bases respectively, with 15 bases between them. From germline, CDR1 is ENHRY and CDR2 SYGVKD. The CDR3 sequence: CAISAGSYRPLHF. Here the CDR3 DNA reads TGTGCCATCAGCGCAGGGAGTTATAGACCCCTCCACTTT.

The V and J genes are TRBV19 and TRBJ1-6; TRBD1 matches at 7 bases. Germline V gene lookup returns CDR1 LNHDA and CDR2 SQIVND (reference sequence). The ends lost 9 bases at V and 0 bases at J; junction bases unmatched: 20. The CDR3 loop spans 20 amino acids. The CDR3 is CASRPPVGTVSSSYNSPLHF. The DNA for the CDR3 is TGTGCCAGCAGACCCCCGGTCGGGACAGTCTCCTCCTCCTATAATTCACCCCTCCACTTT.

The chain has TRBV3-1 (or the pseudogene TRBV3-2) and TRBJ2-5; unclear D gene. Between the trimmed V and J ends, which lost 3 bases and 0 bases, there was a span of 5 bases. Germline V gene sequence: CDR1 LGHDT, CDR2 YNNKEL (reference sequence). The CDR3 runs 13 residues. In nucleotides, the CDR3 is TGTGCCAGCAGCCACCTAAACCAAGAGACCCAGTACTTC. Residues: CASSHLNQETQYF.

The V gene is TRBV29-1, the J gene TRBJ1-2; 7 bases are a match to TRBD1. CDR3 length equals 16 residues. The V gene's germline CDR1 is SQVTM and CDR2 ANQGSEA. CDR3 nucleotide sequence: TGCAGTGGCTACGGATTAAGCGGGACAGCTAACTATGGCTACACCTTC. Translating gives CSGYGLSGTANYGYTF.